Below are 13 T cell receptor beta chains sequenced from a single sample in a study of T-cell memory formation after mild COVID-19 (dated by TCRdb to the early 2020s). The library was made by 5' RACE. The instrument was an Illumina NovaSeq 6000. TCRdb reanalyzed the raw reads on its own, using fastp at Q25 for trimming and MiXCR for clone calling, and kept in-frame beta chains. Rows matching on CDR3 protein sequence are summarized as one entry with the most common DNA and genes. Present in this sample are some 120,000 distinct CDR3 sequences, approximately 15% of which were seen just once. Roughly 5.2% of the sample is in the top ten clones. Sequenced: PBMCs or a T cell subset sorted from them (not recorded which). These receptors came from a young man who had mild COVID-19 (a few samples of this study predate the infection). The sample titles of this study are shuffled in the database, so cell type and time point are left out; the donor was told from shared clones.

This clonotype was counted many times. The chain uses TRBV20-1 and TRBJ2-3, with TRBD2 matching 10 bases. This CDR3 contains 15 residues. Trimming cost V 3 bases and J 4 bases; bases outside gene matches: 7. The germline CDR1 and CDR2 sequences are DFQATT and SNEGSKA (reference sequence). The CDR3 loop is CSASATSGAADTQYF. In nucleotides, the CDR3 is TGCAGTGCTAGCGCCACTAGCGGGGCGGCAGATACGCAGTATTTT.

The sample holds many counts of this clonotype. The chain joins TRBV5-1 to TRBJ1-6; TRBD1 matches 7 bases. This CDR3 spans 16 amino acids. The trim removed 3 bases at V and 7 bases at J, leaving 10 bases unmatched. The germline gives CDR1 SGHRS, CDR2 YFSETQ. The CDR3 here is CASSSQGDIRNSPLHF. In DNA form, the CDR3 reads TGCGCCAGCAGCTCGCAGGGGGACATAAGAAATTCACCCCTCCACTTT.

This clonotype was observed a few times. The rearrangement joins TRBV5-5 to TRBJ1-5; D is perhaps TRBD1 (5 bases). Germline V gene sequence: CDR1 SGHKS, CDR2 YYEKEE (reference sequence). CDR3 size: 14 residues. The V gene lost 4 bases and the J gene lost 2 bases, with 10 bases spanning the gap. CDR3 region: CASSEGTGNQPQHF. The CDR3 DNA is TGTGCCAGCAGCGAGGGGACCGGCAATCAGCCCCAGCATTTT.

This clonotype was detected a few times. The V gene is TRBV20-1, the J gene TRBJ2-3; 12 bases line up with TRBD1. This CDR3 comprises 16 residues. Trimming removed 1 base from V and 5 bases from J; junction bases left unmatched: 7. Germline V gene sequence: CDR1 DFQATT, CDR2 SNEGSKA (reference sequence). CDR3 region: CSARAPGQGAGDTQYF. CDR3 coding DNA: TGCAGTGCTAGAGCTCCGGGACAGGGGGCAGGAGATACGCAGTATTTT.

This clonotype was seen more than once but under ten times. The rearrangement uses TRBV4-1 and TRBJ1-5, with 9 nucleotides matching TRBD1. CDR1 is MGHRA, CDR2 YSYEKL, per germline. The CDR3 totals 14 residues. V lost 3 bases, J lost 5 bases, and 2 bases stayed unmatched. CDR3 residues: CASSQGTGYQPQHF. In DNA, the CDR3 is TGCGCCAGCAGCCAGGGGACAGGGTATCAGCCCCAGCATTTT.

This clonotype was picked up a small number of times. The J gene is TRBJ2-1, the V gene TRBV29-1, with D hard to call. With 2 bases removed from V and 0 bases from J, the gap between germline ends came to 11 bases. Germline CDR1 and CDR2: SQVTM and ANQGSEA. This CDR3 comprises 15 residues. The CDR3 reads CSVELPPSSYNEQFF. The CDR3 bases are TGCAGCGTTGAACTCCCACCGAGCTCCTACAATGAGCAGTTCTTC.

This clonotype occurred a few times. The V and J genes are TRBV23-1 and TRBJ2-4; D tentatively fits TRBD1 or TRBD2 (5 bases each). TRBV23-1 is labeled an ORF, and its function is uncertain. The CDR3 runs to 17 residues. The V end lost 6 bases, the J end lost 0 bases, and 18 bases lay between the germline ends. CDR3 sequence (DNA): TGCGCCAGCAGAAAACCCTGGGGGAGCATAGCCAAAAACATTCAGTACTTC. As protein: CASRKPWGSIAKNIQYF.

This clonotype was recorded a few times. A read error may produce the germline difference seen at one junction end. J is TRBJ2-5 and V is TRBV7-9; D may match TRBD1 or TRBD2 (5 bases each). This CDR3 contains 13 residues. Germline loops: CDR1 SEHNR, CDR2 FQNEAQ (reference sequence). The CDR3 DNA reads TGTGCCAGCAGCTTAGCCTTCCGGGACGTAGTATGCTTC. It encodes CASSLAFRDVVCF.

This clonotype showed up just a few times. This chain joins TRBV15 and TRBJ2-5; 9 nucleotides line up with TRBD1. The CDR3 has 16 residues. V dropped 6 bases and J dropped 5; count of bases not matched to a gene: 13. Germline V lookup: CDR1 LNHNV, CDR2 YYDKDF (reference sequence). CDR3 bases: TGTGCCACCAGGGAACCCCGACAGGGGGTTGGGGAGACCCAGTACTTC. Its protein is CATREPRQGVGETQYF.

This clonotype appeared a few times. V gene TRBV9 combines with J gene TRBJ2-5; D is ambiguous. This CDR3 spans 12 amino acids. The germline V and J ends were trimmed by 2 bases and 3 bases, with 5 bases remaining between them. CDR1 is SGDLS and CDR2 is YYNGEE in the germline V gene. The CDR3 sequence is CASSVSEETQYF. As DNA, the CDR3 is TGTGCCAGCAGCGTGTCAGAAGAGACCCAGTACTTC.

The table lists this clonotype with a few counts. This chain uses TRBV12-3 or TRBV12-4 with TRBJ1-5; D is uncertain. This CDR3 is 14 amino acids long. V lost 2 bases and J 5 bases, leaving 10 bases between the germline ends. CDR3 sequence reads: CASSLLPSDQPQHF. The CDR3 bases are TGTGCCAGCAGTTTACTTCCGTCGGATCAGCCCCAGCATTTT.

This clonotype was seen only a few times. This chain connects TRBV7-7 to TRBJ2-5, with 11 bases that match TRBD1. Germline trimming cut 5 bases from V and 2 bases from J; bases unmatched to any gene: 4. The CDR3 runs 15 residues. Germline V CDR1 and CDR2: SSHAT, FNYEAQ (reference sequence). The CDR3 here is CASSAGTGGQETQYF. In DNA form, the CDR3 reads TGTGCCAGCAGCGCGGGGACAGGGGGTCAAGAGACCCAGTACTTC.

This clonotype was counted a few times. The genes are TRBV29-1 and TRBJ1-2; D gene unclear. This CDR3 region has 11 residues. CDR1 SQVTM and CDR2 ANQGSEA come from the germline V gene. With 4 bases removed from V and 8 bases from J, the gap between germline ends came to 11 bases. The CDR3 DNA sequence: TGCAGCGTTGGAGGGCCAAGCGGCTACACCTTC. Protein sequence: CSVGGPSGYTF.